The 2 T cell receptor beta chains below were found in one sample sequenced in a study of CD8+CD57+ T cells in acquired aplastic anemia. Sequenced patients had shown CD8+CD57+ cell expansion by flow cytometry. Genomic DNA provided the template from which TCR beta VDJ and CDR3 profiles were obtained. TCRdb itself ran the reads through MiXCR, one entry per CDR3 protein. Among about 240,000 distinct CDR3 sequences, around 43% were seen once, and the ten largest hold 7% to 10%. Sequencing was done on a sample of sorted CD4+, CD8+, or CD8+CD57+ T cells (not recorded which) from PBMCs. The receptors shown here come from a human donor with aplastic anemia.

The rearrangement uses TRBV29-1 and TRBJ1-3; D uncertain. Germline CDR1 SQVTM, CDR2 ANQGSEA. Trimming left V 7 bases short and J 2 bases short, with 12 bases between. The CDR3 spans 13 residues. CDR3 region: CSAQARPGNTIYF. CDR3 DNA sequence: TGCAGCGCCCAAGCCAGACCTGGAAACACCATATATTTT.

The chain uses TRBV6-5 and TRBJ1-1, with unresolved D. The CDR3 sequence is 12 residues long. V lost 7 bases, J lost 3 bases, and 9 bases lay in between. CDR1 is MNHEY, CDR2 SVGAGI, per germline. The CDR3 nucleotides read TGTGCCAGCATTAGACGGGACACTGAAGCTTTCTTT. Translated: CASIRRDTEAFF.